Listed below are T cell receptor beta chains from one sample, sequenced in a study of blood T cell repertoires in COVID-19. Libraries were prepared by immunoSEQ multiplex PCR; TCRdb keeps only in-frame clonotypes and omits some of them. The table includes 120,000 to 150,000 clones, over 80% detected once. Sequenced sample: peripheral blood. These receptors all come from a woman aged 50 to 65 with acute or convalescent COVID-19. Both conserved end residues are part of each CDR3. The D gene is left open where the match is weak. Clone size, where shown, is once, few, many, or a class for clones that have expanded.

-	TRBV19	TRBJ2-1	TRBD1	CASSPWTGPYEQFF	TGTGCCAGTAGTCCCTGGACAGGGCCATATGAGCAGTTCTTC
-	TRBV3-1/TRBV3-2	TRBJ1-1	TRBD1	CASSFNRGGTEAFF	TGTGCCAGCAGCTTCAACAGGGGTGGCACTGAAGCTTTCTTT
-	TRBV7-9	TRBJ2-5	-	CASTNQEETQYF	TGTGCCAGCACCAACCAAGAGGAGACCCAGTACTTC
-	TRBV19	TRBJ1-1	TRBD1	CASSGTGATEAFF	TGTGCCAGTAGCGGGACAGGGGCCACTGAAGCTTTCTTT
-	TRBV2	TRBJ2-7	-	CASRGGEQYF	TGTGCCAGCAGGGGGGGCGAGCAGTACTTC
-	TRBV24-1	TRBJ2-7	-	CATSDLEEPYEQYF	TGTGCCACCAGTGATTTAGAGGAACCCTACGAGCAGTACTTC
-	TRBV6-4	TRBJ2-7	TRBD2	CASSQQRDYEQYF	TGTGCCAGCAGCCAGCAGCGGGACTACGAGCAGTACTTC
-	TRBV7-3	TRBJ2-1	TRBD2	CASSPTGTSGVIERAYNEQFF	TGTGCCAGCAGCCCCACCGGGACTAGCGGGGTGATAGAGCGGGCATACAATGAGCAGTTCTTC
-	TRBV19	TRBJ2-3	TRBD1	CASSKAQGAPTYTDTQYF	TGTGCCAGTAGTAAGGCACAGGGGGCTCCCACCTACACAGATACGCAGTATTTT
-	TRBV7-2	TRBJ2-1	TRBD1	CASSLAQGAYNEQFF	TGTGCCAGCAGCTTAGCGCAGGGGGCTTACAATGAGCAGTTCTTC
once	TRBV11-3	TRBJ2-1	TRBD2	CASSLDSGSVVNEQFF	TGTGCCAGCAGCTTAGATAGCGGGAGTGTCGTCAATGAGCAGTTCTTC